The next 29 T cell receptor beta chains were all read from a single sample in a study of graft-versus-host responses after intestinal transplantation. Clones were sequenced by immunoSEQ multiplex PCR, and TCRdb holds only the in-frame ones, with some missing. The sample shows 43,000 or so clones, around 93% of them seen only once. The input for sequencing was PBMCs, taken 750 to 800 days after a first intestinal transplant, on the day of a second. All receptors derive from a human patient who received an intestinal transplant, so some T cells may come from the graft donor.

A word on this clone: An end of the junction differs from the germline gene, which may be a read error. V and J are TRBV2 and TRBJ2-7; D not certain. The length of the CDR3 is 14 residues. The germline CDR1 and CDR2 sequences are SNHLY and FYNNEI. CDR3 in amino acids: CASSGGSRRNERYF. The CDR3 nucleotides are TGTGCCAGCAGTGGCGGCTCCCGACGGAACGAGCGGTACTTC. The entire variable domain, with the rest obtained from reference TRBV2 and TRBJ2-7, is as follows: EPEVTQTPSHQVTQMGQEVILRCVPISNHLYFYWYRQILGQKVEFLVSFYNNEISEKSEIFDDQFSVERPDGSNFTLKIRSTKLEDSAMYFCASSGGSRRNERYFGPGTRLTVT.

This clone was detected only once. This chain joins TRBV5-4 and TRBJ2-7, with 8 bases lining up with TRBD2. The germline gives CDR1 SGHNT, CDR2 YYREEE (reference sequence). The CDR3 contains 16 residues. V shed 4 bases and J 2 bases; nucleotides not matched to a gene: 11. CDR3 sequence reads: CASSPGKTAGAYEQYF. DNA for the CDR3: TGTGCCAGCAGCCCGGGGAAAACAGCGGGAGCCTACGAGCAGTACTTC.

This clone was counted once. The CDR3 is CASSVGPDSYEQYF. CDR3 in DNA: TGTGCCAGCAGCGTAGGGCCCGATAGTTACGAGCAGTACTTC. V is TRBV9 and J is TRBJ2-7; D ambiguous. Germline V gene lookup returns CDR1 SGDLS and CDR2 YYNGEE. This CDR3 is built from 14 residues. Trimming removed 0 bases at V and 4 bases at J, with 11 bases between.

For the CDR3, the DNA is TGTGCCTGGTCATATGGCACGGGGGAGACCCAGTACTTC. This codes for CAWSYGTGETQYF. This chain uses TRBV30 with TRBJ2-5; D is possibly TRBD2 (5 bases). V gave up 5 bases and J gave up 5 bases, with 15 bases separating them. Germline V gene data show CDR1 as GTSNPN and CDR2 as SVGIG (reference sequence). This CDR3 has 13 amino acids.

This clone turned up a few times. The J gene is TRBJ2-5, the V gene TRBV7-6; D remains unclear. V lost 7 bases to trimming and J lost 2 bases, with 11 bases between them. CDR1 and CDR2 (germline): SGHVS, FNYEAQ. This CDR3 contains 13 residues. CDR3 DNA: TGTGCCAGCACGGCGTCCCGTCAAGAGACCCAGTACTTC. Encoded protein: CASTASRQETQYF.

The V call is TRBV6-1, the J call TRBJ2-3, with a tentative D call TRBD2 (6 bases). Trimming cost V 6 bases and J 1 base, with 14 bases left between them. Germline V gene lookup returns CDR1 MNHNS and CDR2 SASEGT. The CDR3 loop spans 15 amino acids. CDR3 amino acids: CASSRLEEGTDTQYF. CDR3 coding DNA: TGTGCCAGCAGCAGACTAGAAGAGGGCACAGATACGCAGTATTTT.

This clone was picked up one time. The V and J genes are TRBV2 and TRBJ2-5; the match to TRBD2 covers 13 bases. The V gene end was trimmed by 7 bases and the J gene end by 5 bases; junction bases not matched to a gene: 7. The CDR3 consists of 15 residues. Germline-derived CDR1 and CDR2 are SNHLY and FYNNEI. CDR3 DNA: TGTGCCAGCAATGGACTAGCGGGAGCTCGGGAGACCCAGTACTTC. Protein sequence: CASNGLAGARETQYF.

The J gene is TRBJ2-3, the V gene TRBV30; no reliable D call. The CDR3 sequence is 12 residues long. Germline V gives CDR1 GTSNPN, CDR2 SVGIG (reference sequence). The ends were cut back, 5 bases at V and 4 bases at J, with 10 bases in the middle. The CDR3 loop reads CAWAHQSDTQYF. CDR3 in DNA: TGTGCCTGGGCGCATCAGTCAGATACGCAGTATTTT.

The gene calls are TRBV7-2 and TRBJ2-6; no clear D gene. There are 16 residues in the CDR3. Germline V lookup: CDR1 SGHTA, CDR2 FQGNSA. The V end was cut by 5 bases, the J end by 2 bases, with 13 bases between. CDR3 sequence reads: CASSTDWLPGANVLTF. In DNA form, the CDR3 reads TGTGCCAGCAGCACGGATTGGCTCCCTGGGGCCAACGTCCTGACTTTC.

In DNA form, the CDR3 reads TGCGCCAGCAGCAAGGGAGACAGGAGCGATGAGCAGTTCTTC. This translates into CASSKGDRSDEQFF. V gene TRBV5-1 combines with J gene TRBJ2-1; perhaps TRBD1 as D (6 bases). The germline CDR1 and CDR2 sequences are SGHRS and YFSETQ. The CDR3 consists of 14 residues. Trimming left V 4 bases short and J 8 bases short, with 16 bases between.

The chain couples TRBV27 to TRBJ2-7; 11 bases are shared with TRBD2. The CDR3 sequence is 17 residues long. The germline V gene has CDR1 MNHEY and CDR2 SMNVEV (reference sequence). Trimming at V came to 5 bases and at J to 4 bases, leaving 13 bases not matched to a gene. The CDR3 nucleotides are TGTGCCAGCAGTCAACCCGCGGCTAGCGGGAGGATTTACGAGCAGTACTTC. The encoded protein is CASSQPAASGRIYEQYF.

The genes are TRBV30 and TRBJ2-3; TRBD1 aligns across 9 bases. The CDR3 has 15 amino acids. Germline CDR1 and CDR2: GTSNPN and SVGIG (reference sequence). Germline trimming cut 1 base from V and 4 bases from J; bases unmatched to any gene: 6. In DNA form, the CDR3 reads TGTGCCTGGAGTGCAGGGGACAGGGTGTCAGATACGCAGTATTTT. Translated: CAWSAGDRVSDTQYF. The full variable domain, in which reference TRBV30 and TRBJ2-3 provide the parts outside the CDR3, is SQTIHQWPATLVQPVGSPLSLECTVEGTSNPNLYWYRQAAGRGLQLLFYSVGIGQISSEVPQNLSASRPQDRQFILSSKKLLLSDSGFYLCAWSAGDRVSDTQYFGPGTRLTVL.

The chain uses TRBV4-1 and TRBJ1-5; D not resolved. Deletions cut 3 bases from V and 9 bases from J, with 12 bases between. Germline loops: CDR1 MGHRA, CDR2 YSYEKL. This CDR3 region has 13 residues. CDR3 sequence reads: CASSHRSAGPQHF. The DNA of the CDR3 is TGCGCCAGCAGCCACAGATCAGCGGGGCCCCAGCATTTT.

The chain employs TRBV13 and TRBJ2-1, with 12 bases aligning to TRBD2. The germline gives CDR1 PRHDT, CDR2 FYEKMQ (reference sequence). The CDR3 sequence is 15 residues long. V was clipped by 8 bases and J by 6 bases; unmatched bases: 8. This CDR3 reads CASAASGRAGNEQFF. In DNA form, the CDR3 reads TGTGCCAGCGCTGCTAGCGGGAGGGCCGGCAATGAGCAGTTCTTC.

The chain uses TRBV4-1 and TRBJ2-5, with a weak D call TRBD2 (5 bases). The CDR3 loop spans 15 amino acids. Trimming stripped 1 base from V and 3 bases from J, with 12 bases between. The V gene's germline CDR1 is MGHRA and CDR2 YSYEKL. The CDR3 bases are TGCGCCAGCAGCCAAGCCGGAGGCAGAGAAGAGACCCAGTACTTC. Amino acids: CASSQAGGREETQYF.

The chain is built from TRBV6-1 and TRBJ2-4; D is possibly TRBD1 (6 bases). The CDR3 has 12 amino acids. Trimming stripped 2 bases from V and 7 bases from J, with 6 bases between. Germline CDR1 MNHNS, CDR2 SASEGT. The CDR3 loop reads CASSEQGNIQYF. CDR3 DNA sequence: TGTGCCAGCAGTGAACAGGGGAACATTCAGTACTTC.

CDR3 DNA: TGCGCCAGCAGCTTGCTGGTGGGTAGCGGGAGTCTAATTGAGCAGTTCTTC. It yields the protein CASSLLVGSGSLIEQFF. This chain uses TRBV5-1 with TRBJ2-1; 9 nucleotides line up with TRBD2. The CDR3 totals 17 residues. Germline trimming cut 1 base from V and 9 bases from J; bases unmatched to any gene: 14. Looked up from germline, CDR1 is SGHRS and CDR2 is YFSETQ.

This chain connects TRBV7-3 to TRBJ2-7; D may be TRBD2 (6 bases). The germline V gene has CDR1 SGHTA and CDR2 FQGTGA. Trimming stripped 4 bases from V and 6 bases from J, with 10 bases between. The CDR3 totals 12 residues. This CDR3 reads CASSSPGGEQYF. CDR3 coding DNA: TGTGCCAGCAGCTCTCCCGGGGGCGAGCAGTACTTC.

The chain has TRBV5-4 and TRBJ1-4; TRBD1 matches at 7 bases. The CDR3 length is 16 residues. The V and J ends lost 2 bases and 3 bases, in that order; junction bases with no gene match: 7. CDR1 SGHNT and CDR2 YYREEE come from the germline V gene (reference sequence). CDR3 coding DNA: TGTGCCAGCAGCTTCCGAAAGGGACAGCCTAATGAAAAACTGTTTTTT. This codes for CASSFRKGQPNEKLFF. Looking up the rest from reference TRBV5-4 and TRBJ1-4 gives the full variable domain: ETGVTQSPTHLIKTRGQQVTLRCSSQSGHNTVSWYQQALGQGPQFIFQYYREEENGRGNFPPRFSGLQFPNYSSELNVNALELDDSALYLCASSFRKGQPNEKLFFGSGTQLSVL.

The chain uses TRBV5-1 and TRBJ2-7; 7 positions agree with TRBD2. Germline CDR1 reads SGHRS; CDR2 reads YFSETQ. This CDR3 has 16 residues. V was pared by 1 base and J by 0 bases, with 7 bases of the junction left unmatched. The CDR3 region has the DNA TGCGCCAGCAGCTTGTGGGGGGGAGAAAGCTCCTACGAGCAGTACTTC. It specifies CASSLWGGESSYEQYF.

The chain is built from TRBV5-4 and TRBJ1-6, with 9 bases lining up with TRBD1. The V and J ends lost 1 base and 7 bases, in that order; junction bases with no gene match: 9. Germline lookup yields CDR1 SGHNT and CDR2 YYREEE (reference sequence). The CDR3 spans 17 residues. CDR3 residues: CASSLYFGQGRNSPLHF. The CDR3 DNA follows: TGTGCCAGCAGCTTGTACTTTGGACAGGGGAGGAATTCACCCCTCCACTTT.

The chain recombines TRBV6-1 with TRBJ1-3; D gene uncertain. The CDR3 is 17 residues long. Germline assignment: CDR1 MNHNS and CDR2 SASEGT. V was shortened by 2 bases and J by 0 bases, with 14 bases between the two germline ends. The DNA of the CDR3 is TGTGCCAGCAGTGAATTGGGCTCCTCGAGCTCTGGAAACACCATATATTTT. This sequence encodes CASSELGSSSSGNTIYF.

This chain connects TRBV6-5 to TRBJ2-7, with 13 positions matching TRBD2. Germline V CDR1 and CDR2: MNHEY, SVGAGI. The CDR3 extends over 16 amino acids. V gave up 3 bases and J gave up 6 bases; unmatched junction bases: 8. This CDR3 reads CASSYRTSGSPFEQYF. The CDR3 DNA is TGTGCCAGCAGTTATCGGACTAGCGGGAGTCCCTTCGAGCAGTACTTC.

The chain couples TRBV28 to TRBJ2-3, with unresolved D. Trimming stripped 4 bases from V and 2 bases from J, with 13 bases between. The CDR3 has 15 residues. Germline CDR1 and CDR2: MDHEN and SYDVKM. The CDR3 DNA reads TGTGCCAGCAGTTACCTCCTGAGAAACACAGATACGCAGTATTTT. As protein: CASSYLLRNTDTQYF.

The chain joins TRBV10-3 to TRBJ2-1; 13 nucleotides match TRBD2. CDR1 is ENHRY and CDR2 is SYGVKD in the germline V gene. The CDR3 is made up of 16 amino acids. Losses at the gene ends were 6 bases for V and 9 bases for J; bases not matched to a gene: 11. CDR3 nucleotides: TGTGCCATCAGCTGGACTAGCGGGAGTGTCCGAGGTGAGCAGTTCTTC. This codes for CAISWTSGSVRGEQFF.

The chain employs TRBV5-1 and TRBJ1-1; D uncertain. CDR1 is SGHRS and CDR2 is YFSETQ in the germline V gene. The CDR3 totals 12 residues. Trimming cost V 4 bases and J 6 bases, with 10 bases left between them. Here the CDR3 DNA reads TGCGCCAGCAGCCCACGGGATTCTGAAGCTTTCTTT. Translated, it gives CASSPRDSEAFF.

The genes are TRBV7-8 and TRBJ2-7; D might be TRBD2 (5 bases). The CDR3 totals 13 residues. The germline gives CDR1 SGHVS, CDR2 FQNEAQ. Trimming cost V 5 bases and J 3 bases, with 11 bases left between them. CDR3: CASSGKRVYEQYF. CDR3 DNA sequence: TGTGCCAGCAGCGGAAAGAGGGTCTACGAGCAGTACTTC.

The V gene is TRBV6-5, the J gene TRBJ2-7; D is perhaps TRBD1 or TRBD2 (5 bases each). The CDR3 sequence is 15 residues long. CDR1 and CDR2 from the germline V gene are MNHEY and SVGAGI. V was clipped by 6 bases and J by 3 bases, with 18 bases between them. CDR3 DNA: TGTGCCAGCAGCCAGTATTTGGGGACGCACTACGAGCAGTACTTC. Its protein product is CASSQYLGTHYEQYF.

Only one count was recorded for this clone. The rearrangement links TRBV6-5 to TRBJ2-2, with 7 bases aligning to TRBD2. Per the germline V gene, CDR1 is MNHEY and CDR2 is SVGAGI. This CDR3 spans 15 amino acids. With 6 bases clipped from V and 2 bases from J, the junction kept 6 bases outside the gene matches. The CDR3 DNA sequence: TGTGCCAGCAGGAGGGAGGGGCCAAACACCGGGGAGCTGTTTTTT. As protein: CASRREGPNTGELFF.